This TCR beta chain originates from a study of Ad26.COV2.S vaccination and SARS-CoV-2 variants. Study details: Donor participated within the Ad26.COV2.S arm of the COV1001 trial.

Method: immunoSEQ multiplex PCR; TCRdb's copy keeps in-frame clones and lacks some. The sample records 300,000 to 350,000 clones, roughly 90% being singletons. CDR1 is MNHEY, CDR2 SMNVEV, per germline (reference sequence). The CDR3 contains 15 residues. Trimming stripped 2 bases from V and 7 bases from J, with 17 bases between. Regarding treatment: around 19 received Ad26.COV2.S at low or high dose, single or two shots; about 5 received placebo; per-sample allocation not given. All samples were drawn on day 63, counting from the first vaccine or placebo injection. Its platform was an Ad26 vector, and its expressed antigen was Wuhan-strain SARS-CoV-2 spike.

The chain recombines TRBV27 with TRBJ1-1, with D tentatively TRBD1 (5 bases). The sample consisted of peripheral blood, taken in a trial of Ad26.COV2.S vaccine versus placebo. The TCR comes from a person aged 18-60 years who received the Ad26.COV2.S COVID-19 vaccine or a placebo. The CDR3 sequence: CASSLQGIDGVEAFF. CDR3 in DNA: TGTGCCAGCAGTTTACAGGGAATTGACGGCGTTGAAGCTTTCTTT.